Listed here are 26 T cell receptor beta chains from one sample, sequenced in a study of blood T cell repertoires in COVID-19. Using immunoSEQ multiplex PCR, the repertoire was profiled, and TCRdb retains in-frame clones only, with some absent. There are about 320,000 clones in the sample; about four fifths occur only once, and 1.2% lies in the top ten. The sample was peripheral blood. Receptors were obtained from a woman between 45 and 65 years old with acute or convalescent COVID-19.

This rearrangement joins TRBV4-1 to TRBJ1-2; a possible D gene is TRBD1 (6 bases). This CDR3 region has 16 residues. CDR1 and CDR2 from the germline V gene are MGHRA and YSYEKL. Trimming removed 0 bases from V and 6 bases from J, with 17 bases in between. CDR3 nucleotides: TGCGCCAGCAGCCAAGATAAGGTTTGGGGGCTTGATGGCTACACCTTC. As protein: CASSQDKVWGLDGYTF.

The count of this clone is one. This sequence joins TRBV29-1 and TRBJ2-3, with 9 bases that match TRBD2. This CDR3 comprises 15 residues. With V trimmed by 6 bases and J by 0 bases, 7 bases remained unmatched. CDR1 is SQVTM and CDR2 is ANQGSEA in the germline V gene. The CDR3 DNA reads as TGCAGCGTCCGATACAGCGGGGGGAGCACAGATACGCAGTATTTT. As protein: CSVRYSGGSTDTQYF.

This sequence joins TRBV12-3 or TRBV12-4 and TRBJ1-6; 7 bases are a match to TRBD1. V lost 6 bases to trimming and J lost 10 bases; unmatched junction nucleotides: 6. The CDR3 has 13 residues. The chain's CDR3 is CASSQQGESPLHF. CDR3 DNA: TGTGCCAGCAGCCAGCAGGGGGAATCACCCCTCCACTTT.

The V call is TRBV5-4, the J call TRBJ2-5, with 10 positions matching TRBD1. V shed 5 bases, J shed 2 bases, and the junction held 3 bases outside the gene matches. The CDR3 extends over 14 amino acids. CDR1 and CDR2 from the germline V gene are SGHNT and YYREEE (reference sequence). The CDR3 sequence: CASRADRGQETQYF. CDR3 nucleotide sequence: TGTGCCAGCAGGGCGGACAGGGGGCAAGAGACCCAGTACTTC.

Here the CDR3 DNA reads TGTGCCAGCAGTCAGGCTGGCTACGAGCAGTACTTC. Its translation is CASSQAGYEQYF. The rearrangement uses TRBV6-2 or TRBV6-3 and TRBJ2-7; the D is unclear. The CDR3 length is 12 residues. The germline V gene has CDR1 MNHEY and CDR2 SVGEGT. The V end lost 5 bases, the J end lost 3 bases, and 8 bases lay between the germline ends.

This chain joins TRBV6-5 and TRBJ2-1, with 9 nucleotides matching TRBD1. Unmatched junction bases numbered 13, after V lost 7 bases and J lost 15 bases. Per the germline V gene, CDR1 is MNHEY and CDR2 is SVGAGI. This CDR3 contains 13 residues. CDR3 in DNA: TGTGCCAGCACCTCGACAGGGGGAGGGTGGACGTTCTTC. This sequence encodes CASTSTGGGWTFF.

The genes are TRBV7-9 and TRBJ1-2; 7 bases are shared with TRBD1. The CDR3 loop spans 12 amino acids. The V segment lost 5 bases and the J segment 7 bases; nucleotides outside the gene matches: 4. Germline CDR1 is SEHNR and CDR2 is FQNEAQ (reference sequence). The chain's CDR3 is CASSRSGGGYTF. CDR3 nucleotide sequence: TGTGCCAGCAGCCGTTCAGGGGGTGGCTACACCTTC.

The chain combines TRBV5-6 with TRBJ2-3; D is possibly TRBD2 (6 bases). V shed 4 bases and J shed 7 bases, with 13 bases lying between them. CDR1 and CDR2 from the germline V gene are SGHDT and YYEEEE. This CDR3 spans 13 amino acids. The CDR3 region has the DNA TGTGCCAGCAGCCTCCTGGGACTTAATACGCAGTATTTT. Protein sequence: CASSLLGLNTQYF.

Only one count was recorded for this clone. The chain combines TRBV6-6 with TRBJ2-2; 7 nucleotides match TRBD2. CDR1 MNHNY and CDR2 SVGAGI come from the germline V gene (reference sequence). V gave up 8 bases and J gave up 5 bases; unmatched junction bases: 8. This CDR3 comprises 14 residues. CDR3 sequence reads: CASADLAATGELFF. CDR3 DNA: TGTGCCAGCGCCGACCTAGCGGCTACCGGGGAGCTGTTTTTT.

The chain has TRBV9 and TRBJ1-5; 8 bases align to TRBD1. The CDR3 totals 15 residues. Unmatched junction bases numbered 5, after V lost 3 bases and J lost 3 bases. CDR1 and CDR2 from the germline V gene are SGDLS and YYNGEE. CDR3 in DNA: TGTGCCAGCAGCGCGACGACAGGGGACAATCAGCCCCAGCATTTT. Translation gives CASSATTGDNQPQHF.

V usage is TRBV29-1 and J usage is TRBJ2-5; D uncertain. CDR1 SQVTM and CDR2 ANQGSEA come from the germline V gene. The CDR3 runs to 12 residues. Trimming removed 3 bases at V and 4 bases at J, with 9 bases between. CDR3 protein: CSVDGVRETQYF. The CDR3 DNA sequence: TGCAGCGTTGATGGAGTGAGAGAGACCCAGTACTTC.

The chain joins TRBV6-1 to TRBJ1-6; D not resolved. Germline lookup yields CDR1 MNHNS and CDR2 SASEGT. The V end was cut by 6 bases, the J end by 0 bases, with 12 bases between. This CDR3 region has 16 residues. CDR3 sequence: CASRENWSSYNSPLHF. CDR3 DNA: TGTGCCAGCAGGGAAAATTGGAGCTCCTATAATTCACCCCTCCACTTT.

The genes are TRBV6-5 and TRBJ2-2, with D perhaps matching TRBD1 (5 bases). The V gene lost 0 bases and the J gene lost 5 bases, with 10 bases spanning the gap. CDR3 length: 15 residues. CDR1 is MNHEY and CDR2 is SVGAGI in the germline V gene. CDR3 sequence reads: CASSYSNQGTGELFF. CDR3 in DNA: TGTGCCAGCAGTTACTCGAATCAGGGAACCGGGGAGCTGTTTTTT.

About this clone: Other DNA sequences in this sample translate to the same CDR3. The chain carries TRBV5-1 and TRBJ2-1; tentatively, D is TRBD1 (5 bases). The CDR3 is 14 amino acids. Germline V gene sequence: CDR1 SGHRS, CDR2 YFSETQ. The ends were cut back, 0 bases at V and 2 bases at J, with 6 bases in the middle. CDR3 protein: CASSLGQTYNEQFF. CDR3 DNA sequence: TGCGCCAGCAGCTTGGGACAGACCTACAATGAGCAGTTCTTC.

V gene TRBV28 combines with J gene TRBJ1-6; 7 bases match TRBD1. Germline V gene lookup returns CDR1 MDHEN and CDR2 SYDVKM. The CDR3 is 12 residues long. J was trimmed by 14 bases and V by 3 bases; bases with no gene match: 4. The CDR3 DNA is TGTGCCAGCAGTTTGAACAGGGGAACCCTCCACTTT. Amino acid sequence: CASSLNRGTLHF.

V is TRBV10-3 and J is TRBJ1-2, with 7 nucleotides matching TRBD1. This CDR3 region has 12 residues. Germline V gene lookup returns CDR1 ENHRY and CDR2 SYGVKD. The V gene end was trimmed by 7 bases and the J gene end by 3 bases; junction bases not matched to a gene: 2. The CDR3 bases are TGTGCCATCACCCAGGGGGACTATGGCTACACCTTC. Protein: CAITQGDYGYTF.

The rearrangement joins TRBV9 to TRBJ1-5; D is possibly TRBD1 (6 bases). Trimming removed 3 bases from V and 6 bases from J, with 13 bases in between. The CDR3 consists of 14 residues. Per germline, CDR1 SGDLS and CDR2 YYNGEE. CDR3 protein: CASSANRVGQPQHF. CDR3 coding DNA: TGTGCCAGCAGCGCGAACAGGGTAGGTCAGCCCCAGCATTTT.

J is TRBJ1-2 and V is TRBV7-3; weak D call: TRBD1 (5 bases). The CDR3 spans 13 residues. V lost 5 bases and J lost 2, with 9 bases in between. CDR1 SGHTA and CDR2 FQGTGA come from the germline V gene. CDR3 DNA sequence: TGTGCCAGCAGCCAGGACAAAAACTATGGCTACACCTTC. Encoded protein: CASSQDKNYGYTF.

This clone was observed a few times. The CDR3 bases are TGTGCCAGCAGCGTAGGCGGCGATAATGAAAAACTGTTTTTT. Translated, it gives CASSVGGDNEKLFF. J is TRBJ1-4 and V is TRBV9; the D is unclear. V lost 0 bases and J lost 4, with 7 bases in between. The germline gives CDR1 SGDLS, CDR2 YYNGEE. The CDR3 length is 14 residues.

The chain has TRBV27 and TRBJ2-1; TRBD2 aligns across 10 bases. Germline V CDR1 and CDR2: MNHEY, SMNVEV (reference sequence). The junction had 2 bases not matched to a gene; V was cut back by 0 bases and J by 0 bases. This CDR3 is built from 17 residues. Here the CDR3 DNA reads TGTGCCAGCAGTTTATCAGCTAGCGGGGGCTCCTACAATGAGCAGTTCTTC. Encoded protein: CASSLSASGGSYNEQFF.

This chain joins TRBV6-5 and TRBJ1-5; no reliable D call. V was pared by 0 bases and J by 2 bases, with 5 bases between. CDR1 is MNHEY and CDR2 is SVGAGI in the germline V gene. The CDR3 totals 14 residues. The DNA of the CDR3 is TGTGCCAGCAGTTACTCGGGAGGCAATCAGCCCCAGCATTTT. Amino acid sequence: CASSYSGGNQPQHF.

The chain carries TRBV10-3 and TRBJ2-3, with 7 bases lining up with TRBD2. The CDR3 runs to 13 residues. CDR1 and CDR2 (germline): ENHRY, SYGVKD. V lost 6 bases to trimming and J lost 6 bases; unmatched junction nucleotides: 6. CDR3 sequence reads: CAISQRDTDTQYF. CDR3 sequence (DNA): TGTGCCATCAGCCAGCGGGATACGGATACGCAGTATTTT.

The chain employs TRBV7-2 and TRBJ2-5; 9 bases fit TRBD2. The CDR3 loop spans 13 amino acids. V trimming: 9 bases; J trimming: 5 bases; junction bases outside the gene matches: 7. Germline loops: CDR1 SGHTA, CDR2 FQGNSA. Here the CDR3 DNA reads TGTGCCAGTAATAGCGGGAGTGGGGAGACCCAGTACTTC. Translation: CASNSGSGETQYF.

V usage is TRBV6-1 and J usage is TRBJ1-6; 9 nucleotides agree with TRBD1. This CDR3 spans 16 amino acids. The V and J ends lost 2 bases and 2 bases, in that order; junction bases with no gene match: 1. Germline V gene sequence: CDR1 MNHNS, CDR2 SASEGT. For the CDR3, the DNA is TGTGCCAGCAGTGAAACAGGGGGCCCCTATAATTCACCCCTCCACTTT. Protein: CASSETGGPYNSPLHF.

The chain joins TRBV6-2 or TRBV6-3 to TRBJ2-5; 9 bases line up with TRBD2. V shed 5 bases, J shed 5 bases, and the junction held 15 bases outside the gene matches. Germline CDR1 is MNHEY and CDR2 is SVGEGT. The CDR3 sequence is 17 residues long. The CDR3 protein is CASSPGVAGEHSETQYF. CDR3 nucleotide sequence: TGTGCCAGCAGTCCCGGGGTAGCGGGAGAACATAGTGAGACCCAGTACTTC.

The chain uses TRBV11-2 and TRBJ1-1; 7 bases match TRBD1. Germline assignment: CDR1 SGHAT and CDR2 FQNNGV. V lost 5 bases and J lost 7; bases outside the gene matches: 4. The CDR3 extends over 12 amino acids. The CDR3 DNA follows: TGTGCCAGCAGCGTACAGGGGCTTGAAGCTTTCTTT. Protein: CASSVQGLEAFF.